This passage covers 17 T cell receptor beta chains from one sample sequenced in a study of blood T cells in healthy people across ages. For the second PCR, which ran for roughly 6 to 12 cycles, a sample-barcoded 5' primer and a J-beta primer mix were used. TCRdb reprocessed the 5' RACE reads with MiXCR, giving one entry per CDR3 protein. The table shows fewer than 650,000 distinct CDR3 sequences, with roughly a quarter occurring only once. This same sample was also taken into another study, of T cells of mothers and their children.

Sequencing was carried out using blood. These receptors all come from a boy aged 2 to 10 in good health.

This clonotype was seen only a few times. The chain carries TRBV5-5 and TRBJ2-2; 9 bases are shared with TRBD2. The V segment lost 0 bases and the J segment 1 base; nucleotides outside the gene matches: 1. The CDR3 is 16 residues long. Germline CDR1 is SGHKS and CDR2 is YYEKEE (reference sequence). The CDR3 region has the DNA TGTGCCAGCAGCTTGGGAGCGGGAGGGAACACCGGGGAGCTGTTTTTT. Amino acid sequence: CASSLGAGGNTGELFF.

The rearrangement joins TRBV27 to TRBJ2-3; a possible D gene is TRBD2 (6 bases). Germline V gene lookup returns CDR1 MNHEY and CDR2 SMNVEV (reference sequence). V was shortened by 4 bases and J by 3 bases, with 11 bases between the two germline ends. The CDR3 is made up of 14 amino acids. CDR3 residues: CASSYRAGTDTQYF. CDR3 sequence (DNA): TGTGCCAGCAGTTATCGGGCGGGGACAGATACGCAGTATTTT.

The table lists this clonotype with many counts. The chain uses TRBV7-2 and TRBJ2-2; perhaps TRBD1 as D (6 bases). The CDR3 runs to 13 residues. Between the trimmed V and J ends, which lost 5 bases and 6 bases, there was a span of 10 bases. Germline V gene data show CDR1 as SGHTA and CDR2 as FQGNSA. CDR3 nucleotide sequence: TGTGCCAGCAGCGTAACAGGGTCCGGGGAGCTGTTTTTT. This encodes CASSVTGSGELFF.

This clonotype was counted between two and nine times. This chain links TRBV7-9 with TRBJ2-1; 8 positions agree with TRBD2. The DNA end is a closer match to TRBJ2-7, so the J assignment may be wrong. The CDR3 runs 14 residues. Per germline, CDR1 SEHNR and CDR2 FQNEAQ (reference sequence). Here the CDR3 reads CASSFAGGSYEQYF. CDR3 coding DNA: TGTGCCAGCAGCTTCGCGGGAGGCTCTTACGAGCAGTACTTC.

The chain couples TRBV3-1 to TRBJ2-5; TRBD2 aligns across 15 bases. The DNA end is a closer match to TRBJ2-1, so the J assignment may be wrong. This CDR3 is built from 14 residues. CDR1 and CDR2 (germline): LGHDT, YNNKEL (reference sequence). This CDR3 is CASSHGTSGREQFF. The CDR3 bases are TGTGCCAGCAGCCATGGGACTAGCGGGAGGGAGCAGTTCTTC.

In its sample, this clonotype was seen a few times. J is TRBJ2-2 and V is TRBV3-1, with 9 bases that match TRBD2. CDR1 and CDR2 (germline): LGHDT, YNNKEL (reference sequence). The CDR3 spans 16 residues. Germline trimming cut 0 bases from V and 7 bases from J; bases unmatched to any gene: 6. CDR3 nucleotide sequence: TGTGCCAGCAGCCAAGATCTCCGACTAGCGGTCGGGGAGCTGTTTTTT. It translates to CASSQDLRLAVGELFF.

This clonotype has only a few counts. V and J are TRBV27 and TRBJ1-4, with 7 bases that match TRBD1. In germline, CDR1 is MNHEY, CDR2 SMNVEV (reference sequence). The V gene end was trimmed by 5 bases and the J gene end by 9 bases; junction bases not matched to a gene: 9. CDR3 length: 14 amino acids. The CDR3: CASSTSTGRKKLFF. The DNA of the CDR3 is TGTGCCAGCAGTACCTCGACAGGGAGGAAAAAACTGTTTTTT.

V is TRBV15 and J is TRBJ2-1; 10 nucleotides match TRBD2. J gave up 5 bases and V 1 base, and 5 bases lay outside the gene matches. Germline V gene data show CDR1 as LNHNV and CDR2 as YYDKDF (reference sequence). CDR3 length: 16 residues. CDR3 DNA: TGTGCCACCAGCAGAGCGACTAGCGGGCGAGACAATGAGCAGTTCTTC. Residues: CATSRATSGRDNEQFF.

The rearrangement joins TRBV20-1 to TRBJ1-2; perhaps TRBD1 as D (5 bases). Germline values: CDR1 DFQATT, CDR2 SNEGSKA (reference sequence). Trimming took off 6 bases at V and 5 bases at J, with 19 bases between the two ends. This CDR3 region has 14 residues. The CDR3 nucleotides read TGCAGTGCCGCAGGAGACAGTACCCAATATGGCTACACCTTC. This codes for CSAAGDSTQYGYTF.

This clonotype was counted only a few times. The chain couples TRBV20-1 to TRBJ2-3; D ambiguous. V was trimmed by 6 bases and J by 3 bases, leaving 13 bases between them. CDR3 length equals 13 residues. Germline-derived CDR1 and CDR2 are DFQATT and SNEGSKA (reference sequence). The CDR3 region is CSAKTLTTDTQYF. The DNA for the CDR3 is TGCAGTGCCAAAACCCTAACGACAGATACGCAGTATTTT.

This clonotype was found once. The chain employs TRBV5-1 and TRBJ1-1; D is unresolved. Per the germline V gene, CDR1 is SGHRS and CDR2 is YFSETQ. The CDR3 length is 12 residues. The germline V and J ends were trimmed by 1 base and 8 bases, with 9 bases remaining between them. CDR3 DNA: TGCGCCAGCAGCTTGAGAGCCAGGGAAGCTTTCTTT. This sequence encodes CASSLRAREAFF. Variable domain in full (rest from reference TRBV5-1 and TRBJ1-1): KAGVTQTPRYLIKTRGQQVTLSCSPISGHRSVSWYQQTPGQGLQFLFEYFSETQRNKGNFPGRFSGRQFSNSRSEMNVSTLELGDSALYLCASSLRAREAFFGQGTRLTVV.

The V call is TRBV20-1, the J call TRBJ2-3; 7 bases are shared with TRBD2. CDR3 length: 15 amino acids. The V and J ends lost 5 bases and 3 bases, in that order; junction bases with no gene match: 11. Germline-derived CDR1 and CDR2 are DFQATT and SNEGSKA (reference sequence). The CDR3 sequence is CSAAPSGEGTDTQYF. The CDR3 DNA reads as TGCAGTGCTGCTCCTAGCGGAGAGGGGACAGATACGCAGTATTTT.

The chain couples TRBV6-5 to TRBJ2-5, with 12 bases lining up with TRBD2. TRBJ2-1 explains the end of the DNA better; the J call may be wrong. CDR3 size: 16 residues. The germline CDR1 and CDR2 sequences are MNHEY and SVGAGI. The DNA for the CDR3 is TGTGCCAGCAGTTACTCCAGACTAGCGGGAGAACATGAGCAGTTCTTC. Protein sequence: CASSYSRLAGEHEQFF.

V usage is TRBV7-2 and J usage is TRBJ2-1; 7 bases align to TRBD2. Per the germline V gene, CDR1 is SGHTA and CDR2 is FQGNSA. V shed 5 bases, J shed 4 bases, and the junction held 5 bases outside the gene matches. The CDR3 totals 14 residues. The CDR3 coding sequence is TGTGCCAGCAGCACGGGACTAACATACAATGAGCAGTTCTTC. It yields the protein CASSTGLTYNEQFF. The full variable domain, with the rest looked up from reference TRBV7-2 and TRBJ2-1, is GAGVSQSPSNKVTEKGKDVELRCDPISGHTALYWYRQSLGQGLEFLIYFQGNSAPDKSGLPSDRFSAERTGGSVSTLTIQRTQQEDSAVYLCASSTGLTYNEQFFGPGTRLTVL.

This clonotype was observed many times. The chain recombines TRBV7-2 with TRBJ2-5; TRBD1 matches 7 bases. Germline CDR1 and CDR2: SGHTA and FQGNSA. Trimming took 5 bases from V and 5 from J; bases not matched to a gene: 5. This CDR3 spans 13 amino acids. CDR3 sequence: CASSPTGYETQYF. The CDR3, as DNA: TGTGCCAGCAGCCCGACAGGGTATGAGACCCAGTACTTC.

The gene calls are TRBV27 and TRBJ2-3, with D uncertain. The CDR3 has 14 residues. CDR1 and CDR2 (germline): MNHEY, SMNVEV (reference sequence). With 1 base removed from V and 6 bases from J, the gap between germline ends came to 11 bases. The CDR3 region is CASSLYPGSDTQYF. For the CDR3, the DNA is TGTGCCAGCAGTTTATACCCAGGCTCTGATACGCAGTATTTT.

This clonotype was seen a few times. For the CDR3, the DNA is TGTGCCAGCAGTCGAGACCCTAAAGAGACCCAGTACTTC. Amino acids: CASSRDPKETQYF. V usage is TRBV27 and J usage is TRBJ2-5; D gene uncertain. V was cut by 5 bases and J by 3 bases, with 10 bases left in between. There are 13 residues in the CDR3. CDR1 is MNHEY, CDR2 SMNVEV, per germline (reference sequence).